This T cell receptor (beta chain) comes out of a study of T cell responses to AZD1222 COVID-19 vaccine. Sequencing used immunoSEQ multiplex PCR; TCRdb keeps in-frame clones, though not all of them. The data hold roughly 150,000 clones, with under 95% observed a single time. This CDR3 comprises 16 residues. V shed 10 bases, J shed 1 base, and the junction held 11 bases outside the gene matches. Germline V lookup: CDR1 SNHLY, CDR2 FYNNEI. Comment on this clone: Its antigen is still unknown.

Regarding the study as a whole: The study identified only a handful of AZD1222 recipients as seropositive at baseline. Donors, mostly white British, included more females; clonal diversity was possibly underestimated. Spike-specific TCR breadth rose after two AZD1222 doses, and depth rose as well.

The sample consisted of peripheral blood, taken 28 days after the second AZD1222 dose. The source of this sequence is an adult who received the AZD1222 COVID-19 vaccine. The rearrangement joins TRBV2 to TRBJ1-2, with 11 bases lining up with TRBD1. In DNA form, the CDR3 reads TGTGCCATCAAAGGGACAGGGGGGGACCTTAACTATGGCTACACCTTC. Its translation: CAIKGTGGDLNYGYTF.